A single sample is the source of the 20 T cell receptor beta chains below, sequenced in a study of blood T cell repertoires in COVID-19 (dated by TCRdb to 2020 to 2022). The library was prepared using the immunoSEQ multiplex PCR assay. This is the immuneACCESS table as TCRdb keeps it, with only in-frame sequences that have V and J called. A part of the clones is gone; compared with another copy, unresolved V genes explain less than half, and the rest is unexplained. The sample table shows more than 95,000 clones, and about 70% are seen once. The top ten clones comprise approximately 5.9% of the sample. The specimen was peripheral blood. These receptors came from a man older than 75 with COVID-19, enrolled during active disease.

This clone was picked up a small number of times. The chain has TRBV9 and TRBJ2-1, with D tentatively TRBD2 (6 bases). V was cut by 4 bases and J by 4 bases, with 15 bases left in between. This CDR3 contains 15 residues. The germline V gene encodes CDR1 SGDLS and CDR2 YYNGEE. CDR3 DNA sequence: TGTGCCAGCAGCTTGGGTCCGGGAGAATACAATGAGCAGTTCTTC. Protein product: CASSLGPGEYNEQFF.

V gene TRBV19 combines with J gene TRBJ1-3, with D possibly matching TRBD1 (6 bases). Germline assignment: CDR1 LNHDA and CDR2 SQIVND (reference sequence). Trimming stripped 5 bases from V and 3 bases from J, with 11 bases between. CDR3 length: 14 residues. In DNA form, the CDR3 reads TGTGCCAGTAGTCCCACAGGGATTGGAAACACCATATATTTT. Translation gives CASSPTGIGNTIYF.

This clone showed up many times. This rearrangement joins TRBV27 to TRBJ2-1; the D gene is possibly TRBD1 (6 bases). Trimming cost V 0 bases and J 7 bases, with 22 bases left between them. In germline, CDR1 is MNHEY, CDR2 SMNVEV (reference sequence). CDR3 length equals 18 residues. CDR3: CASSLSAGVEAPGNEQFF. CDR3 bases: TGTGCCAGCAGTTTATCGGCAGGGGTGGAGGCCCCGGGGAATGAGCAGTTCTTC.

This chain connects TRBV2 to TRBJ2-3; TRBD1 matches 9 bases. The V gene end was trimmed by 1 base and the J gene end by 3 bases; junction bases not matched to a gene: 8. The germline V gene encodes CDR1 SNHLY and CDR2 FYNNEI. CDR3 length equals 17 residues. The CDR3 DNA sequence: TGTGCCAGCAGTGAAGGGTATAGGGACAGGGCAACAGATACGCAGTATTTT. The encoded protein is CASSEGYRDRATDTQYF.

The chain joins TRBV7-6 to TRBJ1-3, with 8 bases that match TRBD1. Trimming cost V 2 bases and J 0 bases; bases outside gene matches: 0. This CDR3 is 15 amino acids long. Germline V CDR1 and CDR2: SGHVS, FNYEAQ. CDR3 loop: CASSLTGGSGNTIYF. CDR3 nucleotides: TGTGCCAGCAGCTTAACAGGGGGCTCTGGAAACACCATATATTTT.

The V and J genes are TRBV15 and TRBJ2-7; D may be TRBD2 (5 bases). The CDR3 contains 13 residues. CDR1 is LNHNV and CDR2 is YYDKDF in the germline V gene (reference sequence). V lost 6 bases to trimming and J lost 5 bases, with 14 bases between them. The CDR3 sequence: CATSGGYGNEQYF. As DNA, the CDR3 is TGTGCCACCAGTGGAGGTTACGGTAACGAGCAGTACTTC.

This clone was observed a single time. The chain employs TRBV5-1 and TRBJ2-1; 12 bases agree with TRBD2. The CDR3 sequence is 16 residues long. Trimming took 4 bases from V and 6 from J; bases not matched to a gene: 8. The germline V gene has CDR1 SGHRS and CDR2 YFSETQ. CDR3 nucleotides: TGCGCCAGCAGCATGCTAGCGGGAGGGCCGCCCAATGAGCAGTTCTTC. Translated: CASSMLAGGPPNEQFF.

The chain recombines TRBV28 with TRBJ1-1, with D hard to call. The germline V gene has CDR1 MDHEN and CDR2 SYDVKM. The CDR3 runs to 17 residues. Trimming cost V 2 bases and J 1 base, with 17 bases left between them. CDR3 amino acids: CASSLSGWRQPNTEAFF. Here the CDR3 DNA reads TGTGCCAGCAGTTTAAGCGGCTGGCGCCAGCCGAACACTGAAGCTTTCTTT.

The V and J genes are TRBV3-1 (or the pseudogene TRBV3-2) and TRBJ1-2, with 10 bases matching TRBD1. Germline V gene sequence: CDR1 LGHDT, CDR2 YNNKEL (reference sequence). With V trimmed by 1 base and J by 2 bases, 1 base remained unmatched. There are 15 residues in the CDR3. DNA for the CDR3: TGTGCCAGCAGCCAAGTGGACAGGGGGAACTATGGCTACACCTTC. Translated, it gives CASSQVDRGNYGYTF.

The sample holds a few counts of this clone. V and J are TRBV6-6 and TRBJ2-7; D possibly corresponds to TRBD2 (6 bases). CDR1 is MNHNY and CDR2 is SVGAGI in the germline V gene (reference sequence). The V gene lost 9 bases and the J gene lost 6 bases, with 12 bases spanning the gap. The CDR3 length is 11 residues. The CDR3: CASFLGGEQYF. The DNA for the CDR3 is TGTGCCAGTTTTCTCGGGGGCGAGCAGTACTTC.

The V and J genes are TRBV15 and TRBJ2-1; perhaps TRBD2 as D (6 bases). Looked up from germline, CDR1 is LNHNV and CDR2 is YYDKDF (reference sequence). The CDR3 has 13 residues. The V and J ends lost 1 base and 8 bases respectively, with 9 bases between them. The CDR3 DNA reads as TGTGCCACCAGCAGAGCGGGGGAGGATGAGCAGTTCTTC. Translation gives CATSRAGEDEQFF.

J is TRBJ2-5 and V is TRBV7-9, with D maybe TRBD2 (5 bases). CDR1 and CDR2 (germline): SEHNR, FQNEAQ (reference sequence). The V gene lost 0 bases and the J gene lost 3 bases, with 8 bases spanning the gap. The CDR3 has 14 residues. The CDR3 DNA is TGTGCCAGCAGCTTAGCGTCCGGGGAAGAGACCCAGTACTTC. Translation gives CASSLASGEETQYF.

V gene TRBV7-2 combines with J gene TRBJ2-5; TRBD2 is a possible D gene (6 bases). V lost 5 bases, J lost 4 bases, and 17 bases lay in between. This CDR3 has 15 amino acids. Germline V lookup: CDR1 SGHTA, CDR2 FQGNSA. CDR3 sequence reads: CASSNTPGDGETQYF. CDR3 DNA: TGTGCCAGCAGCAACACCCCGGGAGACGGAGAGACCCAGTACTTC.

This clone was seen only a few times. J is TRBJ2-3 and V is TRBV10-3; 14 bases align to TRBD2. Losses at the gene ends were 6 bases for V and 4 bases for J; bases not matched to a gene: 12. Germline V gene data show CDR1 as ENHRY and CDR2 as SYGVKD. The CDR3 is 18 amino acids. The CDR3 spells CAIRPSGTSGSGADTQYF. The CDR3 DNA reads as TGTGCCATCAGGCCATCCGGGACTAGCGGGAGCGGTGCAGATACGCAGTATTTT.

This clone appeared many times. V gene TRBV28 combines with J gene TRBJ1-1; D not resolved. Germline CDR1 reads MDHEN; CDR2 reads SYDVKM. V was clipped by 7 bases and J by 0 bases, with 18 bases between them. This CDR3 is 16 amino acids long. CDR3 amino acids: CASTAVEGKMNTEAFF. DNA for the CDR3: TGTGCCAGCACCGCGGTAGAGGGTAAGATGAACACTGAAGCTTTCTTT.

About this clone: Other DNA sequences from this sample encode an identical CDR3 as well. The rearrangement links TRBV6-5 to TRBJ2-7; 12 bases fit TRBD2. Germline V CDR1 and CDR2: MNHEY, SVGAGI. The CDR3 contains 15 residues. V lost 0 bases, J lost 3 bases, and 0 bases stayed unmatched. CDR3 nucleotides: TGTGCCAGCAGTTACTCACTAGCGGGAGGCTACGAGCAGTACTTC. Protein product: CASSYSLAGGYEQYF.

J is TRBJ2-2 and V is TRBV4-3; 13 bases fit TRBD2. CDR1 and CDR2 from the germline V gene are LGHNA and YSLEER. Trimming removed 4 bases from V and 3 bases from J; junction bases left unmatched: 5. This CDR3 region has 17 residues. CDR3 nucleotides: TGCGCCAGCAGCCCGGAGACTAGCGGGAGGCACACCGGGGAGCTGTTTTTT. The encoded protein is CASSPETSGRHTGELFF.

This rearrangement joins TRBV11-3 to TRBJ2-1, with D unclear. The germline CDR1 and CDR2 sequences are SGHNT and YENEEA. The CDR3 sequence is 13 residues long. V was trimmed by 2 bases and J by 8 bases, leaving 10 bases between them. CDR3 residues: CASSLLDNYEQFF. In DNA form, the CDR3 reads TGTGCCAGCAGCTTACTAGATAACTATGAGCAGTTCTTC.

The chain links TRBV7-3 to TRBJ1-6; a possible D gene is TRBD1 (6 bases). The CDR3 consists of 14 residues. Deletions cut 1 base from V and 6 bases from J, with 7 bases between. From germline, CDR1 is SGHTA and CDR2 FQGTGA. The CDR3 bases are TGTGCCAGCAGCTTAAACAGGGTTAATTCACCCCTCCACTTT. Encoded protein: CASSLNRVNSPLHF.

The rearrangement uses TRBV4-1 and TRBJ1-5; no clear D gene. The CDR3 runs to 16 residues. Germline values: CDR1 MGHRA, CDR2 YSYEKL. The V end lost 1 base, the J end lost 3 bases, and 13 bases lay between the germline ends. CDR3 in DNA: TGCGCCAGCAGCCAAGGGTTAGCGGGCGACAATCAGCCCCAGCATTTT. It translates to CASSQGLAGDNQPQHF.